This T cell receptor beta chain stems from a study of beta chain features in type 1 diabetes. Study summary: In all, around 100 million sorted cells from all samples were analyzed.

Populations obtained by sorting all exceeded 98% purity. The CDR3 has 13 residues. Germline CDR1 LNHDA, CDR2 SQIVND (reference sequence). V gave up 5 bases and J gave up 6 bases, with 13 bases separating them. In regard to this clone: Its antigen remains unknown.

Findings and caveats of the study: Patients and controls would be equally affected if PCR favored shorter templates. Among patients with Type 1 diabetes, TCRB CDR3s were moderately but significantly shorter in every one of the four CD4+ subsets.

All of the isolated RNA was reverse transcribed, so expressed TCRB transcripts were sequenced. Profiling relied on immunoSEQ multiplex PCR, and the TCRdb table lists in-frame clones only, not all of them. The data show 350,000 to 450,000 clones, roughly an eighth seen once. The sample taken for sequencing was naive CD4+ T cells from blood. This chain uses TRBV19 with TRBJ1-1; no clear D gene. This TCR derives from a young woman with type 1 diabetes. The CDR3 sequence: CASSWAWGAEAFF. The CDR3 DNA reads as TGTGCCAGTAGTTGGGCTTGGGGAGCTGAAGCTTTCTTT.